Listed below are T cell receptor beta chains from one sample, sequenced in a study of blood T cell repertoires in COVID-19. Measured with immunoSEQ multiplex PCR; TCRdb has only the in-frame clones, and not every one. The repertoire holds 280,000 or so clones, with 80% to 90% as singletons. The sequencing input was PBMCs or T cells enriched from blood (not recorded which). These receptors all stem from a man younger than 45 who had recovered from COVID-19. Both conserved end residues are part of each CDR3. D genes are given only for firm matches. Size tells how often a clone was seen (once, few, many) or the class of an expanded clone, and some rows leave it out.

TRBJ2-2	18	.	TRBV27	TRBD2	CASTHLTSGGAVTGELFF	TGTGCCAGCACCCACCTGACTAGCGGGGGGGCGGTGACCGGGGAGCTGTTTTTT
TRBJ1-2	13	.	TRBV7-2	TRBD1	CASSPTGDYGYTF	TGTGCCAGCAGCCCGACAGGGGACTATGGCTACACCTTC
TRBJ1-3	15	.	TRBV6-5	TRBD1	CASRGVTGTGNTIYF	TGTGCCAGCAGGGGGGTGACAGGGACTGGAAACACCATATATTTT
TRBJ1-6	15	.	TRBV25-1	TRBD1	CASSEPSGGNSPLHF	TGTGCCAGCAGTGAACCCTCAGGGGGTAATTCACCCCTCCACTTT
TRBJ1-1	14	once	TRBV19	.	CASSRGLKNTEAFF	TGTGCCAGTAGTCGGGGTTTGAAGAACACTGAAGCTTTCTTT
TRBJ1-2	12	.	TRBV5-4	.	CASSSPVSGYTF	TGTGCCAGCAGCTCGCCGGTTAGTGGCTACACCTTC
TRBJ2-2	15	.	TRBV5-1	.	CASNPHPGGTGELFF	TGCGCCAGCAATCCCCACCCCGGCGGCACTGGGGAGCTGTTTTTT
TRBJ1-2	14	.	TRBV5-1	.	CASSFGRVDYGYTF	TGCGCCAGCAGCTTCGGCAGGGTGGATTATGGCTACACCTTC
TRBJ1-2	14	.	TRBV5-1	TRBD1	CASSPTTGVDGYTF	TGCGCCAGCAGCCCGACGACAGGGGTGGATGGCTACACCTTC
TRBJ1-2	16	.	TRBV5-1	.	CASSLDGQPRYYGYTF	TGCGCCAGCAGCTTGGATGGCCAGCCGCGGTACTATGGCTACACCTTC
TRBJ1-6	15	.	TRBV2	TRBD1	CASRIRDSYNSPLHF	TGTGCCAGCAGAATCCGGGACAGTTATAATTCACCCCTCCACTTT
TRBJ1-3	13	few	TRBV29-1	.	CSVVTSSGNTIYF	TGCAGCGTTGTAACGAGCTCTGGAAACACCATATATTTT
TRBJ2-5	13	.	TRBV29-1	TRBD1	CSVPDRGYETQYF	TGCAGCGTCCCGGACAGGGGGTACGAGACCCAGTACTTC
TRBJ1-5	13	.	TRBV6-1	.	CASSDEGYQPQHF	TGTGCCAGCAGTGATGAGGGATATCAGCCCCAGCATTTT
TRBJ1-1	13	.	TRBV11-2	TRBD1	CASSLEPGGFAFF	TGTGCCAGCAGCTTAGAACCAGGGGGTTTTGCTTTCTTT
TRBJ2-5	18	.	TRBV7-9	.	CASSLALAGPWPQETQYF	TGTGCCAGCAGCTTAGCTCTCGCAGGTCCGTGGCCCCAAGAGACCCAGTACTTC
TRBJ1-6	13	.	TRBV4-2	TRBD1	CASSQVKGAPLHF	TGTGCCAGCAGCCAAGTCAAGGGGGCTCCCCTCCACTTT
TRBJ1-1	15	.	TRBV6-1	TRBD1	CASSELTGDSTEAFF	TGTGCCAGCAGTGAACTTACAGGGGATAGCACTGAAGCTTTCTTT
TRBJ2-1	13	.	TRBV4-1	.	CASSQVEEYEQFF	TGCGCCAGCAGCCAAGTAGAAGAGTATGAGCAGTTCTTC
TRBJ1-6	14	.	TRBV6-5	.	CASSLGQVNSPLHF	TGTGCCAGCAGCCTGGGACAAGTAAATTCACCCCTCCACTTT
TRBJ2-7	14	.	TRBV19	TRBD2	CASSQSGGPYEQYF	TGTGCCAGTAGTCAAAGCGGGGGACCCTACGAGCAGTACTTC
TRBJ2-3	18	.	TRBV7-9	.	CASSGWGSRAGVTDTQYF	TGTGCCAGCAGCGGCTGGGGATCCAGGGCAGGGGTAACAGATACGCAGTATTTT
TRBJ2-1	15	.	TRBV3-1/TRBV3-2	.	CASSQPSRSYNEQFF	TGTGCCAGCAGCCAACCTAGCAGATCCTACAATGAGCAGTTCTTC
TRBJ2-2	19	.	TRBV6-2/TRBV6-3	TRBD2	CASSHKGLAAYRITGELFF	TGTGCCAGCAGTCACAAGGGACTAGCGGCCTACCGAATCACCGGGGAGCTGTTTTTT
TRBJ2-7	15	.	TRBV5-4	.	CASSPKGDASYEQYF	TGTGCCAGCAGCCCAAAGGGGGACGCGTCCTACGAGCAGTACTTC
TRBJ1-4	16	.	TRBV4-3	TRBD1	CASSGQGAAGGEKLFF	TGCGCCAGCAGTGGGCAGGGGGCCGCCGGAGGCGAAAAACTGTTTTTT
TRBJ1-1	13	once	TRBV7-6	.	CASSYPEGTEAFF	TGTGCCAGCAGCTACCCTGAGGGTACTGAAGCTTTCTTT
TRBJ1-2	13	.	TRBV5-1	TRBD1	CASSVDRGYGYTF	TGCGCCAGCAGCGTGGACAGGGGCTATGGCTACACCTTC
TRBJ2-1	11	once	TRBV10-2	TRBD2	CATALAVEQFF	TGCGCCACGGCCCTAGCGGTTGAGCAGTTCTTC
TRBJ1-5	16	.	TRBV10-3	.	CAISGRGGEFNQPQHF	TGTGCCATCAGTGGCCGTGGAGGCGAATTTAATCAGCCCCAGCATTTT
TRBJ2-2	15	.	TRBV2	TRBD2	CASSRTGGVTGELFF	TGTGCCAGCAGTAGGACGGGAGGAGTTACCGGGGAGCTGTTTTTT
TRBJ1-1	16	.	TRBV4-1	.	CASSQDGQGENTEAFF	TGCGCCAGCAGCCAAGACGGACAAGGCGAAAACACTGAAGCTTTCTTT
TRBJ2-6	15	.	TRBV7-3	.	CASSRDGSGANVLTF	TGTGCCAGCAGCCGAGATGGCTCTGGGGCCAACGTCCTGACTTTC
TRBJ1-6	14	once	TRBV10-3	TRBD1	CAIRRTGENSPLHF	TGTGCCATCAGGCGGACAGGGGAAAATTCACCCCTCCACTTT
TRBJ2-5	13	few	TRBV30	.	CAWTPGFQETQYF	TGTGCCTGGACGCCAGGGTTCCAAGAGACCCAGTACTTC
TRBJ1-2	13	.	TRBV7-2	TRBD1	CASSSGQDYGYTF	TGTGCCAGCAGTTCCGGACAGGACTATGGCTACACCTTC
TRBJ2-5	14	.	TRBV3-1/TRBV3-2	.	CASSQVKALGTQYF	TGTGCCAGCAGCCAAGTCAAAGCGTTGGGGACCCAGTACTTC
TRBJ1-1	14	.	TRBV7-9	TRBD1	CASSQGTGNTEAFF	TGTGCCAGCAGCCAAGGGACAGGGAACACTGAAGCTTTCTTT
TRBJ2-1	15	.	TRBV2	TRBD2	CASSEGLAGGNEQFF	TGTGCCAGCAGCGAGGGACTAGCGGGGGGGAATGAGCAGTTCTTC
TRBJ2-5	14	.	TRBV6-5	.	CASSWLGGAETQYF	TGTGCCAGCAGTTGGTTGGGGGGGGCCGAGACCCAGTACTTC
TRBJ1-3	13	once	TRBV6-5	.	CASSRGGGNTIYF	TGTGCCAGCAGCAGGGGTGGTGGAAACACCATATATTTT
TRBJ1-1	13	.	TRBV18	.	CASSRAGGTEAFF	TGTGCCAGCTCAAGAGCGGGGGGCACTGAAGCTTTCTTT
TRBJ1-1	19	.	TRBV12-2	.	CASRLGVSGGLGKNTEAFF	TGTGCAAGTCGCTTAGGCGTATCGGGAGGTCTAGGAAAGAACACTGAAGCTTTCTTT
TRBJ1-1	13	.	TRBV9	.	CASSVGRNTEAFF	TGTGCCAGCAGCGTAGGGAGGAACACTGAAGCTTTCTTT
TRBJ2-3	16	.	TRBV5-4	TRBD1	CASSKGQVTSTDTQYF	TGTGCCAGCAGCAAGGGACAGGTAACTAGCACAGATACGCAGTATTTT
TRBJ1-4	15	.	TRBV7-9	TRBD1	CASSSTGGTAEKLFF	TGTGCCAGCAGCTCAACAGGGGGCACGGCTGAAAAACTGTTTTTT